This TCR beta chain was profiled in a study of shared clonotypes between healthy human individuals. The CDR3 has 15 amino acids. Losses at the gene ends were 7 bases for V and 5 bases for J; bases not matched to a gene: 10. Germline assignment: CDR1 MNHEY and CDR2 SMNVEV (reference sequence). TCRdb's copy holds only in-frame clones and misses some; the assay was immunoSEQ multiplex PCR. The sample gives approximately 530,000 clones, less than 96% of which show up once; about 0.054% is in the top ten. This clonotype was obtained from a woman aged 25 to 45 in good health. Specimen: naive CD4+ T cells sorted from blood. The subset was: CD45RA+ positively selected. The chain is built from TRBV27 and TRBJ2-2; 7 bases are shared with TRBD2. In DNA form, the CDR3 reads TGTGCCAGCACTCATTGGGGGAGGGAAACCGGGGAGCTGTTTTTT. Residues: CASTHWGRETGELFF.